This TCR beta chain was documented in a study of T cells in Graves' hyperthyroidism and ophthalmopathy. Study observations and caveats: The authors' 13 V-J model separated ophthalmopathy from stable hyperthyroidism.

This CDR3 is 15 amino acids long. Trimming removed 3 bases at V and 1 base at J, with 12 bases between. Looked up from germline, CDR1 is SGHTA and CDR2 is FQGNSA. An absence of ophthalmopathy progression within 18 months meant stable Graves' hyperthyroidism. Clinical symptoms, serum thyroxine, TRAb, thyroid ultrasound and orbital computed tomography informed diagnoses. Isolation of PBMCs was performed on about 10 ml fresh peripheral blood. Researchers amplified the TCR beta CDR3 regions from RNA transcripts. The HTBI primer set drove a first-round RT-PCR of the TCR CDR3. A single record per CDR3 protein comes from TCRdb applying MiXCR to the multiplex PCR reads. The sample includes about 400,000 distinct CDR3 sequences, 13% of them seen just once. This clonotype was detected many times. As yet, its antigen is unknown.

The sample consisted of blood. V is TRBV7-2 and J is TRBJ1-1, with a weak D call TRBD1 (5 bases). The sequence was collected from a woman younger than 30 with Graves' hyperthyroidism. CDR3 sequence: CASSFPGTQNTEAFF. DNA of the CDR3: TGTGCCAGCAGCTTCCCCGGGACCCAGAACACTGAAGCTTTCTTT.